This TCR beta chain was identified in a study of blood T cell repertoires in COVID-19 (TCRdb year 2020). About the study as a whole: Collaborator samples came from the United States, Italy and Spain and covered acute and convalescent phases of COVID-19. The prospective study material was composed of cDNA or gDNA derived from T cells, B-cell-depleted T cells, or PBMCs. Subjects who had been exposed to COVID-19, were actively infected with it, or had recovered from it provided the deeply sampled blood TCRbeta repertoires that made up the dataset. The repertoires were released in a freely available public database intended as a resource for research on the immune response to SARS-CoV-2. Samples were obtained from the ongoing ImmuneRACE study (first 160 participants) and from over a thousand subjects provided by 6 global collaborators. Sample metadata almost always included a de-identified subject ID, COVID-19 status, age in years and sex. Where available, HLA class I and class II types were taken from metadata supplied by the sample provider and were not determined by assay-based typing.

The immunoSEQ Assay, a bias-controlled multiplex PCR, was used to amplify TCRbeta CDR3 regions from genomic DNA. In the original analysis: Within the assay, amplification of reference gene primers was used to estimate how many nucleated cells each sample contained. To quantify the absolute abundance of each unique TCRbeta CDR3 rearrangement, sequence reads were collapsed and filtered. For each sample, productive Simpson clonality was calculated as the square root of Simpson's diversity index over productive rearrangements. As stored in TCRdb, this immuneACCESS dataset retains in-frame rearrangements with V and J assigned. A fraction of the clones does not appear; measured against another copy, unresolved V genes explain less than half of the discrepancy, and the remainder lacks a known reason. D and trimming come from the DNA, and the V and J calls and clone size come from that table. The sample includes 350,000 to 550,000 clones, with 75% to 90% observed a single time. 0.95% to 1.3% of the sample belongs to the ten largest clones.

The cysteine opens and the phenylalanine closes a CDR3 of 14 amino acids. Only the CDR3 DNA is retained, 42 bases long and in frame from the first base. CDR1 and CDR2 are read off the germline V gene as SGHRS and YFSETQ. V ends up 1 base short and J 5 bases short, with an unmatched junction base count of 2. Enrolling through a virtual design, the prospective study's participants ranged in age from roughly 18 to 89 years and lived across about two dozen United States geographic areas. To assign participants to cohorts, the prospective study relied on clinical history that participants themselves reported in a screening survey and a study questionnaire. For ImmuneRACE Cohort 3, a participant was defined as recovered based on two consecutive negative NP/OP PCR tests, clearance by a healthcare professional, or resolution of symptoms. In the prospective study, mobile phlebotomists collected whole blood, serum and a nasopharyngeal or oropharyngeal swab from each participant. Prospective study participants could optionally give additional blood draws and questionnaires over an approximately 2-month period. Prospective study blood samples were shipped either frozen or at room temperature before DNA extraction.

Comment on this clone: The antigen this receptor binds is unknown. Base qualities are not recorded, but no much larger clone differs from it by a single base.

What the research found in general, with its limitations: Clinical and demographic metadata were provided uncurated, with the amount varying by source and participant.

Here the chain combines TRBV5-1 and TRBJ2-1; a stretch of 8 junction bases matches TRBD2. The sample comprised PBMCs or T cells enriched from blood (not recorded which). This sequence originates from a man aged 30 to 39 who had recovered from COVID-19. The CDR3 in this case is CASSLTSGNNEQFF. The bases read TGCGCCAGCAGCTTGACTAGCGGTAACAATGAGCAGTTCTTC.